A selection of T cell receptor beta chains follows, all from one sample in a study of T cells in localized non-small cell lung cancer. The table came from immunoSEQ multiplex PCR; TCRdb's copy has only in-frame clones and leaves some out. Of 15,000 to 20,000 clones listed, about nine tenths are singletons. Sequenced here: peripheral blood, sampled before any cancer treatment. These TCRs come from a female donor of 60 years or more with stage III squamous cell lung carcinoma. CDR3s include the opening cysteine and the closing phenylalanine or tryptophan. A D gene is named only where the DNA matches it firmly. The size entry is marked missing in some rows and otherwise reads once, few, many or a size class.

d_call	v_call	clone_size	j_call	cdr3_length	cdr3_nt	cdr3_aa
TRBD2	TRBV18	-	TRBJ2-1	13	TGTGCCAGCTCACTACTAGCGGCCAATGAGCAGTTCTTC	CASSLLAANEQFF
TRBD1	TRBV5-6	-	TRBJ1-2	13	TGTGCCAGCAGCTTTGGACAGGGAGGGGGCTACACCTTC	CASSFGQGGGYTF
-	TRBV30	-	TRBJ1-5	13	TGTGCCTGGAGTGCAGGTTGGGGTCAGCCCCAGCATTTT	CAWSAGWGQPQHF
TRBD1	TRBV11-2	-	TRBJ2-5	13	TGTGCCAGCAGCTTCCAGGGGGAAGAGACCCAGTACTTC	CASSFQGEETQYF
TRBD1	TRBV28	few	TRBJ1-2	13	TGTGCCAGCAGCCCACCGACAGGGAATGGCTACACCTTC	CASSPPTGNGYTF
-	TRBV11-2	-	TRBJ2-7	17	TGTGCCAGCAGCTTACTCTCAGGGTACCGGACCTCCTACGAGCAGTACTTC	CASSLLSGYRTSYEQYF
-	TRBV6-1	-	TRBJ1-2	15	TGTGCCAGCAGCGATCCGGGGGGGTGGAGCTATGGCTACACCTTC	CASSDPGGWSYGYTF
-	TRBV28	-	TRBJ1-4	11	TGTGCCAGCAGTTTAAACTCCTTGGTGTTTTTT	CASSLNSLVFF
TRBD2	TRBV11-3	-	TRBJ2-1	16	TGTGCCAGCAGCAGACAAGGACTAGCGGGGAACAATGAGCAGTTCTTC	CASSRQGLAGNNEQFF
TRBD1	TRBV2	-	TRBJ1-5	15	TGTGCCAGCAGTCCGGACAGGGGCAGCAATCAGCCCCAGCATTTT	CASSPDRGSNQPQHF
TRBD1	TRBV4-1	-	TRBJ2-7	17	TGCGCCAGCAGCCTCCCCAAGGGAAGGACAGGGGAATACGAGCAGTACTTC	CASSLPKGRTGEYEQYF
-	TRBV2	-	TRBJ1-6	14	TGTGCCAGCGTGGGGGATAGCTCTAATTCACCCCTCCACTTT	CASVGDSSNSPLHF
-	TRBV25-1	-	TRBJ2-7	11	TGTGCCAGCAGTGAAGCTGGGTACAGGTACTTC	CASSEAGYRYF
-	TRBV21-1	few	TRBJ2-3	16	TGTGCCAGCAGCAATAATACGGGACGGGACACAGATACGCAGTATTTT	CASSNNTGRDTDTQYF
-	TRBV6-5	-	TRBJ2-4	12	TGTGCCAGCAGCGACAGAAAAACCCTTCAGTACTTC	CASSDRKTLQYF
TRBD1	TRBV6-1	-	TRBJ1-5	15	TGTGCCAGCAGTGAACAGACAGGGAGTAATCAGCCCCAGCATTTT	CASSEQTGSNQPQHF
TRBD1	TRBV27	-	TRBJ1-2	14	TGTGCCAGCGGATCGGACAGGGCGAACTATGGCTACACCTTC	CASGSDRANYGYTF
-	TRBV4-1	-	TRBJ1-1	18	TGCGCCAGCAGCCATAGACCAGGGGCGCTATCTGTGAACACTGAAGCTTTCTTT	CASSHRPGALSVNTEAFF
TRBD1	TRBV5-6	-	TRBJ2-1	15	TGTGCCAGTAGGGGACAGACCTACGCTGAGGATGAGCAGTTCTTC	CASRGQTYAEDEQFF
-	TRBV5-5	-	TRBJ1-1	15	TGTGCCAGCAGCTTGGGGCCGACTGCAAACACTGAAGCTTTCTTT	CASSLGPTANTEAFF
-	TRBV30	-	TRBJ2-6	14	TGTGCCTGGAGTGTAAACTCTGGGGCCAACGTCCTGACTTTC	CAWSVNSGANVLTF
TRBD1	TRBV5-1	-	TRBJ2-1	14	TGCGCCAGCAGCCGGGGACAGGCCTACAATGAGCAGTTCTTC	CASSRGQAYNEQFF
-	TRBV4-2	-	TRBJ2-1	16	TGTGCCAGCAGCCAAGTAGCCACTCCTTCCTACAATGAGCAGTTCTTC	CASSQVATPSYNEQFF
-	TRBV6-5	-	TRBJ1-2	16	TGTGCCAGCAGTTACAAAGGGGCTCGCGGTAACTATGGCTACACCTTC	CASSYKGARGNYGYTF
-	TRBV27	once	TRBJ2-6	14	TGTGCCAGCAGTTTGCTACTCGGGGCCAACGTCCTGACTTTC	CASSLLLGANVLTF
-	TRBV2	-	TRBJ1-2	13	TGTGCCAGCAGGTGGACAGTTAACTATGGCTACACCTTC	CASRWTVNYGYTF
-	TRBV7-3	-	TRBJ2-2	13	TGTGCCAGCAGCTTACGAAACACCGGGGAGCTGTTTTTT	CASSLRNTGELFF
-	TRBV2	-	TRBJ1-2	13	TGTGCCAGCAGTGCACACCGTAACTATGGCTACACCTTC	CASSAHRNYGYTF